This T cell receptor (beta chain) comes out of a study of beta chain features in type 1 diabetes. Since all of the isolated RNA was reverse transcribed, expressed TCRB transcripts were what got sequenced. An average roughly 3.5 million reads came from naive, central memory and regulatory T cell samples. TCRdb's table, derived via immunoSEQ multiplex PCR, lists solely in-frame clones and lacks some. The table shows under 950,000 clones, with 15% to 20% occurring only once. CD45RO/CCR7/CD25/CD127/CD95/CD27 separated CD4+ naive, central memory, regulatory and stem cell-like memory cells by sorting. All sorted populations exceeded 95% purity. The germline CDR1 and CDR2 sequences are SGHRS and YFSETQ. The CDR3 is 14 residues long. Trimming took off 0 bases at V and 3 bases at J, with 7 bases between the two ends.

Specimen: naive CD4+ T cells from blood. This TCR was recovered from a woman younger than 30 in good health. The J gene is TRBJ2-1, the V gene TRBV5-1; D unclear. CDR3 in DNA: TGCGCCAGCAGCTTGGATATCAGCTACAATGAGCAGTTCTTC. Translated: CASSLDISYNEQFF.